These 24 T cell receptor beta chains were sequenced from one sample in a study of OX40 agonist ivuxolimab in advanced cancers. Only in-frame clones appear in the TCRdb table, and some are missing; sequencing was by immunoSEQ multiplex PCR. The table shows 100,000 or so clones, with approximately 85% occurring only once. The specimen comprised CD4+ or CD8+ T cells sorted from blood, sampled in a trial of the OX40 agonist ivuxolimab. These TCRs come from an adult with an advanced solid tumor such as melanoma, head and neck, liver or kidney cancer.

This chain connects TRBV28 to TRBJ2-7; D is perhaps TRBD1 (6 bases). Germline-derived CDR1 and CDR2 are MDHEN and SYDVKM. Deletions cut 6 bases from V and 3 bases from J, with 9 bases between. This CDR3 is built from 12 residues. CDR3 in amino acids: CASSTGIYEQYF. CDR3 DNA sequence: TGTGCCAGCAGCACAGGGATCTACGAGCAGTACTTC.

The CDR3 reads CSVERGYEQYF. CDR3 in DNA: TGCAGCGTGGAGAGAGGGTACGAGCAGTACTTC. V usage is TRBV29-1 and J usage is TRBJ2-7; D is perhaps TRBD2 (5 bases). Germline CDR1 SQVTM, CDR2 ANQGSEA. This CDR3 has 11 residues. The V and J ends lost 6 bases and 4 bases respectively, with 10 bases between them.

This clone was seen just once. This rearrangement joins TRBV7-2 to TRBJ2-2; D uncertain. The germline gives CDR1 SGHTA, CDR2 FQGNSA. CDR3 length: 12 residues. V was clipped by 8 bases and J by 7 bases, with 11 bases between them. CDR3 coding DNA: TGTGCCAGCTATGGGGTGGACGGGGAGCTGTTTTTT. Translation gives CASYGVDGELFF.

The rearrangement joins TRBV29-1 to TRBJ2-7; D tentatively fits TRBD1 or TRBD2 (6 bases each). CDR3 length equals 12 residues. V lost 7 bases and J lost 2, with 12 bases in between. Germline CDR1 is SQVTM and CDR2 is ANQGSEA. Here the CDR3 reads CSGRGATYEQYF. The CDR3 nucleotides are TGCAGCGGTAGGGGGGCCACCTACGAGCAGTACTTC.

This sequence joins TRBV19 and TRBJ2-5; the D gene could be TRBD1 or TRBD2 (5 bases each). CDR3 length: 13 residues. Germline CDR1 is LNHDA and CDR2 is SQIVND (reference sequence). Trimming shortened V by 8 bases and J by 2 bases, and 12 bases separated the two germline ends. The CDR3 nucleotides read TGTGCCAGTGCCCCGGGACGACAAGAGACCCAGTACTTC. This gives the protein CASAPGRQETQYF.

The V gene is TRBV2, the J gene TRBJ2-1; 11 nucleotides agree with TRBD2. There are 14 residues in the CDR3. Trimming took 7 bases from V and 5 from J; bases not matched to a gene: 4. Germline values: CDR1 SNHLY, CDR2 FYNNEI. DNA of the CDR3: TGTGCCAGCACGGGGACTAGCGGACACAATGAGCAGTTCTTC. Translated: CASTGTSGHNEQFF.

The V call is TRBV18, the J call TRBJ2-7; 7 bases fit TRBD1. The CDR3 is 14 residues long. V was clipped by 5 bases and J by 0 bases; unmatched bases: 4. Looked up from germline, CDR1 is KGHSH and CDR2 is LQKENI. The CDR3 spells CASSSRQGSYEQYF. In nucleotides, the CDR3 is TGTGCCAGCTCATCAAGACAGGGCTCCTACGAGCAGTACTTC.

V and J are TRBV27 and TRBJ1-2; a possible D gene is TRBD1 (5 bases). The germline V gene encodes CDR1 MNHEY and CDR2 SMNVEV (reference sequence). V was cut by 5 bases and J by 8 bases, with 21 bases left in between. This CDR3 contains 15 residues. CDR3 sequence (DNA): TGTGCCAGCAGTACCTCGGGACGGGTGGACGTGGGCTACACCTTC. Protein product: CASSTSGRVDVGYTF.

The chain has TRBV11-3 and TRBJ2-2, with D perhaps TRBD1 or TRBD2 (5 bases each). Trimming stripped 6 bases from V and 2 bases from J, with 13 bases between. Germline CDR1 reads SGHNT; CDR2 reads YENEEA. The CDR3 extends over 15 amino acids. CDR3 residues: CASRPRGTNTGELFF. As DNA, the CDR3 is TGTGCCAGCAGGCCTCGGGGCACTAACACCGGGGAGCTGTTTTTT.

The chain has TRBV5-4 and TRBJ2-5; 10 positions agree with TRBD2. V trimming: 4 bases; J trimming: 4 bases; junction bases outside the gene matches: 13. CDR1 SGHNT and CDR2 YYREEE come from the germline V gene (reference sequence). The length of the CDR3 is 17 residues. CDR3 coding DNA: TGTGCCAGCAGCCCCCTCGGACTAGCGGAGGAGGGAGAGACCCAGTACTTC. This sequence encodes CASSPLGLAEEGETQYF.

This chain joins TRBV19 and TRBJ1-5, with a possible D match to TRBD1 (6 bases). V lost 5 bases and J lost 2, with 16 bases in between. This CDR3 has 16 residues. Germline V gives CDR1 LNHDA, CDR2 SQIVND (reference sequence). CDR3 in amino acids: CASSFLQGERNQPQHF. In nucleotides, the CDR3 is TGTGCCAGTAGTTTTCTACAGGGTGAACGCAATCAGCCCCAGCATTTT.

The chain combines TRBV10-3 with TRBJ2-7; 14 nucleotides agree with TRBD2. Germline lookup yields CDR1 ENHRY and CDR2 SYGVKD. The junction had 7 bases not matched to a gene; V was cut back by 6 bases and J by 0 bases. The CDR3 runs to 17 residues. DNA of the CDR3: TGTGCCATCAGACCGACTAGCGGGAGGGCCAGCTCCTACGAGCAGTACTTC. Its protein is CAIRPTSGRASSYEQYF.

The chain uses TRBV10-3 and TRBJ2-1; D might be TRBD1 (6 bases). The V gene's germline CDR1 is ENHRY and CDR2 SYGVKD. CDR3 length: 16 amino acids. V was shortened by 3 bases and J by 8 bases, with 20 bases between the two germline ends. The CDR3 is CAISDPWGRGPDEQFF. CDR3 nucleotide sequence: TGTGCCATCAGTGACCCCTGGGGGCGAGGGCCGGATGAGCAGTTCTTC.

V usage is TRBV5-1 and J usage is TRBJ2-2; TRBD1 matches at 7 bases. Germline CDR1 is SGHRS and CDR2 is YFSETQ. With 3 bases clipped from V and 0 bases from J, the junction kept 5 bases outside the gene matches. The CDR3 extends over 16 amino acids. Here the CDR3 reads CASSYYRGANTGELFF. In DNA, the CDR3 is TGCGCCAGCAGCTACTACAGGGGTGCGAACACCGGGGAGCTGTTTTTT.

The genes are TRBV7-2 and TRBJ2-5; D is tentatively TRBD1 or TRBD2 (6 bases each). CDR1 SGHTA and CDR2 FQGNSA come from the germline V gene. Trimming removed 5 bases from V and 5 bases from J, with 24 bases in between. The CDR3 length is 17 residues. The chain's CDR3 is CASSPSVGDTGGETQYF. CDR3 DNA: TGTGCCAGCAGCCCCTCGGTAGGGGACACTGGAGGGGAGACCCAGTACTTC.

This clone was recorded only once. V usage is TRBV5-1 and J usage is TRBJ2-1; 7 nucleotides match TRBD1. With 2 bases clipped from V and 4 bases from J, the junction kept 3 bases outside the gene matches. The CDR3 covers 14 residues. CDR1 and CDR2 (germline): SGHRS, YFSETQ. CDR3 DNA: TGCGCCAGCAGCTTCTCGACAGGGTACAATGAGCAGTTCTTC. It is translated as CASSFSTGYNEQFF.

The chain employs TRBV10-3 and TRBJ2-7; no clear D. This CDR3 is built from 12 residues. Trimming removed 8 bases from V and 2 bases from J, with 10 bases in between. The germline CDR1 and CDR2 sequences are ENHRY and SYGVKD. CDR3 bases: TGTGCCATCCGAAGCGACCCCTACGAGCAGTACTTC. Translation gives CAIRSDPYEQYF.

The gene calls are TRBV19 and TRBJ2-3; D gene unclear. This CDR3 has 14 amino acids. Germline V CDR1 and CDR2: LNHDA, SQIVND (reference sequence). Trimming shortened V by 7 bases and J by 1 base, and 12 bases separated the two germline ends. The CDR3: CASKKEQGTDTQYF. Written as DNA, the CDR3 is TGTGCCAGTAAAAAGGAGCAGGGCACAGATACGCAGTATTTT.

This rearrangement joins TRBV7-9 to TRBJ1-1, with D perhaps matching TRBD1 (5 bases). The CDR3 runs 15 residues. The ends were cut back, 5 bases at V and 0 bases at J, with 13 bases in the middle. Germline V gene lookup returns CDR1 SEHNR and CDR2 FQNEAQ (reference sequence). The DNA for the CDR3 is TGTGCCAGCAGCGTATCCGGGGGAATGAACACTGAAGCTTTCTTT. This sequence encodes CASSVSGGMNTEAFF.

V is TRBV2 and J is TRBJ2-7; 7 bases match TRBD1. The CDR3 is 15 amino acids. J lost 0 bases, V lost 6 bases, and 8 bases had no gene match. In germline, CDR1 is SNHLY, CDR2 FYNNEI. CDR3: CASRDWTGLSYEQYF. CDR3 in DNA: TGTGCCAGCAGGGACTGGACAGGACTCTCCTACGAGCAGTACTTC.

The chain combines TRBV5-4 with TRBJ1-1, with 9 nucleotides matching TRBD1. CDR3 size: 13 residues. V was clipped by 4 bases and J by 7 bases; unmatched bases: 5. Germline lookup yields CDR1 SGHNT and CDR2 YYREEE (reference sequence). In DNA form, the CDR3 reads TGTGCCAGCAGCGTACAGGGGGCCAGTGAAGCTTTCTTT. Translation: CASSVQGASEAFF.

The chain couples TRBV14 to TRBJ2-5; 7 nucleotides match TRBD2. Trimming removed 3 bases from V and 11 bases from J; junction bases left unmatched: 15. The CDR3 totals 15 residues. Germline loops: CDR1 SGHDN, CDR2 FVKESK. The CDR3 nucleotides read TGTGCCAGCAGCCAGGGGAGACTAGCAGAAAGGGTGCAGTACTTC. Protein sequence: CASSQGRLAERVQYF.

Only one count was recorded for this clone. The chain employs TRBV5-4 and TRBJ2-7; 7 bases align to TRBD2. The V gene end was trimmed by 3 bases and the J gene end by 4 bases; junction bases not matched to a gene: 13. This CDR3 is built from 16 residues. Germline CDR1 SGHNT, CDR2 YYREEE (reference sequence). CDR3 sequence (DNA): TGTGCCAGCAGCTGGGGCATTGGCGGGAGTTTGTACGAGCAGTACTTC. This encodes CASSWGIGGSLYEQYF.

In this sample, this clone turned up once. The genes are TRBV10-3 and TRBJ2-1; no clear D gene. Per the germline V gene, CDR1 is ENHRY and CDR2 is SYGVKD. This CDR3 contains 18 residues. V was trimmed by 0 bases and J by 0 bases, leaving 15 bases between them. The DNA for the CDR3 is TGTGCCATCAGTGAGTCGTTTTCTCCATCGGGCTCCTACAATGAGCAGTTCTTC. It yields the protein CAISESFSPSGSYNEQFF.